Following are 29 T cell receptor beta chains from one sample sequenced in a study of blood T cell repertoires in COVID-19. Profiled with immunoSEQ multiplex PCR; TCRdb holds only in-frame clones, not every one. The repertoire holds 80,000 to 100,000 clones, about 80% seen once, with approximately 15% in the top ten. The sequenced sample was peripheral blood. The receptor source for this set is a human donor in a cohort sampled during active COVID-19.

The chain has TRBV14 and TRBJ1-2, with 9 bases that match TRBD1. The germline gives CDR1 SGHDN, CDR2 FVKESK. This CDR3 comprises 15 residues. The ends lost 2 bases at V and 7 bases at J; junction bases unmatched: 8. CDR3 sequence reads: CASSQPGTGTLGYTF. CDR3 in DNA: TGTGCCAGCAGCCAACCCGGGACAGGGACCCTTGGCTACACCTTC.

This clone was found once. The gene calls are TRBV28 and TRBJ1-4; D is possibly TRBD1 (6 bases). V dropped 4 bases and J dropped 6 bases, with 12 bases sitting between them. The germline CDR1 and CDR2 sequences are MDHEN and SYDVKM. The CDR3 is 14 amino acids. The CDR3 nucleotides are TGTGCCAGCAGTTCCACAGGGAGATATGAAAAACTGTTTTTT. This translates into CASSSTGRYEKLFF.

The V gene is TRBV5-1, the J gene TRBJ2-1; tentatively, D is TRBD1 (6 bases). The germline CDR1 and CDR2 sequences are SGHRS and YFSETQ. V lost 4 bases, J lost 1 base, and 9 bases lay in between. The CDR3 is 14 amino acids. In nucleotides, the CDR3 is TGCGCCAGCAGCATCGGACAGTCCTACAATGAGCAGTTCTTC. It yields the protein CASSIGQSYNEQFF.

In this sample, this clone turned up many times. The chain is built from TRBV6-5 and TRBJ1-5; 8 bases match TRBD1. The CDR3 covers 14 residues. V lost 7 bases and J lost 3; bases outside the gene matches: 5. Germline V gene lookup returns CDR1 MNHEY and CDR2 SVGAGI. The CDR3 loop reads CASNTGGYNQPQHF. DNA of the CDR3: TGTGCCAGCAATACAGGGGGGTACAATCAGCCCCAGCATTTT.

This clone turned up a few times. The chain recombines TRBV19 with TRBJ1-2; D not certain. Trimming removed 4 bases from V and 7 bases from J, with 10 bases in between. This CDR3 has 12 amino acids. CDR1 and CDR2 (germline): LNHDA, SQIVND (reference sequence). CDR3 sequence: CASSTTAGGYTF. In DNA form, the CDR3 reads TGTGCCAGTAGTACCACCGCCGGTGGCTACACCTTC.

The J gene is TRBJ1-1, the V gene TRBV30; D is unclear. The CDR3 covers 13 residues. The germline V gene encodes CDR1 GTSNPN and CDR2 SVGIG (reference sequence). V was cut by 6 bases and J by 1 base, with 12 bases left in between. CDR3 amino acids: CACPGLGNTEAFF. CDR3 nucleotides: TGTGCCTGCCCGGGTTTGGGGAACACTGAAGCTTTCTTT.

Written as DNA, the CDR3 is TGTGCCAGCAAGCGGGACTCGCGGGCGGGGGCCAACGTCCTGACTTTC. Translating it yields CASKRDSRAGANVLTF. This chain joins TRBV2 and TRBJ2-6; 7 bases align to TRBD2. This CDR3 has 16 amino acids. Per germline, CDR1 SNHLY and CDR2 FYNNEI. The V and J ends lost 7 bases and 4 bases, in that order; junction bases with no gene match: 10. Drawing the rest from reference TRBV2 and TRBJ2-6, the complete variable domain is EPEVTQTPSHQVTQMGQEVILRCVPISNHLYFYWYRQILGQKVEFLVSFYNNEISEKSEIFDDQFSVERPDGSNFTLKIRSTKLEDSAMYFCASKRDSRAGANVLTFGAGSRLTVL.

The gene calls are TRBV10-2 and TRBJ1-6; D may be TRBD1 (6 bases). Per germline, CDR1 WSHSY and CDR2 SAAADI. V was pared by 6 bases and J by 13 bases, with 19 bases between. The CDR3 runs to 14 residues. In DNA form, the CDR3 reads TGCGCCAGCAGCACGGACAGAGGACTTTCCCCCCTCCACTTT. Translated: CASSTDRGLSPLHF.

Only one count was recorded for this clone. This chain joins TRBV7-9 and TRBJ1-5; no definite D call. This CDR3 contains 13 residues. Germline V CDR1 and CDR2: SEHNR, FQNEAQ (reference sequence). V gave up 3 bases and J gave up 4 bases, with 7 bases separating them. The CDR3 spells CASSFRGNQPQHF. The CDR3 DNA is TGTGCCAGCAGCTTCCGGGGAAATCAGCCCCAGCATTTT.

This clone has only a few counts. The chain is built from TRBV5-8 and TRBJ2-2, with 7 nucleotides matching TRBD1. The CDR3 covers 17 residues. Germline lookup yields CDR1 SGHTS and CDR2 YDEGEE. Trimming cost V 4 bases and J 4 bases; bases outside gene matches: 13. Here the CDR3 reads CASSRNRGQKSTGELFF. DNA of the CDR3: TGTGCCAGCAGCCGTAACAGGGGACAAAAATCCACCGGGGAGCTGTTTTTT.

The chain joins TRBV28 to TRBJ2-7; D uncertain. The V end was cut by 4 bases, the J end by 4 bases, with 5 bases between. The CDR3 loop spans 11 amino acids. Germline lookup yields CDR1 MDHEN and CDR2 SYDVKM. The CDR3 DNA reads TGTGCCAGCAGTTCCGGGTACGAGCAGTACTTC. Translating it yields CASSSGYEQYF.

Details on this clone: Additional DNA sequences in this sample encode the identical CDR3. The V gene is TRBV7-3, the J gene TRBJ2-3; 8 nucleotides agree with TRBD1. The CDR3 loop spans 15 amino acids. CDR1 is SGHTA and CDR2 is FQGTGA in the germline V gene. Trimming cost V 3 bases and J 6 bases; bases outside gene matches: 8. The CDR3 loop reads CASSLNQGAADTQYF. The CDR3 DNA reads TGTGCCAGCAGCTTGAATCAGGGGGCGGCGGATACGCAGTATTTT.

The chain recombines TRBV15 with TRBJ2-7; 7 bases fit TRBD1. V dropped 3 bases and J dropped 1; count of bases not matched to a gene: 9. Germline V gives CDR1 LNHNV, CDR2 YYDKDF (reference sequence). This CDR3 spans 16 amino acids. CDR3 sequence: CATSRAGPTGSYEQYF. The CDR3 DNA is TGTGCCACCAGCAGGGCTGGCCCGACAGGGTCCTACGAGCAGTACTTC.

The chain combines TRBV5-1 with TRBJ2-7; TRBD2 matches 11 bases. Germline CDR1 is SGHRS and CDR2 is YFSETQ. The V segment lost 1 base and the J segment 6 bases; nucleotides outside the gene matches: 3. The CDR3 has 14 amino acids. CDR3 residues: CASSLTSGSSEQYF. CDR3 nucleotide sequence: TGCGCCAGCAGCTTGACTAGCGGGAGCTCCGAGCAGTACTTC.

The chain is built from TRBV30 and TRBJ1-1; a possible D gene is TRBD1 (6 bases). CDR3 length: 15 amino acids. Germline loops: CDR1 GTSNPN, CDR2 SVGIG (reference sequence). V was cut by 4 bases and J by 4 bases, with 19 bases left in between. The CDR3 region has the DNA TGTGCCTGGACCGAACAAAAGGACAGACCCACTGAAGCTTTCTTT. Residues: CAWTEQKDRPTEAFF.

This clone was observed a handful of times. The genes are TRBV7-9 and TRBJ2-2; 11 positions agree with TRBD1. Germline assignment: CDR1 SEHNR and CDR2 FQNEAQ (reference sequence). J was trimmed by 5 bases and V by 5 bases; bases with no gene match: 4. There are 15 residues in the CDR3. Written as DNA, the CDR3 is TGTGCCAGCAGCCTAGGACAGGGGGCGACCGGGGAGCTGTTTTTT. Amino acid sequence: CASSLGQGATGELFF.

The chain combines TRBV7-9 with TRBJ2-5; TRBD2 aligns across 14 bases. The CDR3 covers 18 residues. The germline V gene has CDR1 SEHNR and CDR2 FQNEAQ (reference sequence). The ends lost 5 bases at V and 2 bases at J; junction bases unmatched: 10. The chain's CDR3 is CASSQTTGLAGAQETQYF. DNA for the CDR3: TGTGCCAGCAGCCAAACCACGGGACTAGCGGGAGCGCAAGAGACCCAGTACTTC. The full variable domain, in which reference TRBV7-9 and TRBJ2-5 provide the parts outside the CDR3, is DTGVSQNPRHKITKRGQNVTFRCDPISEHNRLYWYRQTLGQGPEFLTYFQNEAQLEKSRLLSDRFSAERPKGSFSTLEIQRTEQGDSAMYLCASSQTTGLAGAQETQYFGPGTRLLVL.

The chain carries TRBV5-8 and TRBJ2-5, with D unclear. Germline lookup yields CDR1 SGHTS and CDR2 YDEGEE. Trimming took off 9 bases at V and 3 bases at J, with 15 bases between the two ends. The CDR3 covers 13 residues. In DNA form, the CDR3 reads TGTGCCACCGACCCGACATCGAAAGAGACCCAGTACTTC. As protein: CATDPTSKETQYF.

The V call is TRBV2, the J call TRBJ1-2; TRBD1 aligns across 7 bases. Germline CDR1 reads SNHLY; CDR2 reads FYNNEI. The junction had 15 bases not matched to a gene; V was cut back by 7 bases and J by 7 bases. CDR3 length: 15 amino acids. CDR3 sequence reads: CASTILQGTEAGYTF. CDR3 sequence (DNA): TGTGCCAGCACTATTCTGCAGGGGACAGAAGCTGGCTACACCTTC.

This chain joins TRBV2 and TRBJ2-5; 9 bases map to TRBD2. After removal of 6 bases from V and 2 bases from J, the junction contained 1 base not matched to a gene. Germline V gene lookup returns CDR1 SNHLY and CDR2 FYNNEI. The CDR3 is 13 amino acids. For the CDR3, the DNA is TGTGCCAGCAGGACTAGCGGACAAGAGACCCAGTACTTC. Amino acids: CASRTSGQETQYF.

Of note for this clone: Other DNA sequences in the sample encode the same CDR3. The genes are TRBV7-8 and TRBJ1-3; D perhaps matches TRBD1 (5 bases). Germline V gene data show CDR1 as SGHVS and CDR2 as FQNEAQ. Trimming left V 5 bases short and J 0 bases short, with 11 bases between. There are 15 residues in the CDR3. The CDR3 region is CASSPGGSSGNTIYF. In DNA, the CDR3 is TGTGCCAGCAGCCCCGGGGGGAGCTCTGGAAACACCATATATTTT.

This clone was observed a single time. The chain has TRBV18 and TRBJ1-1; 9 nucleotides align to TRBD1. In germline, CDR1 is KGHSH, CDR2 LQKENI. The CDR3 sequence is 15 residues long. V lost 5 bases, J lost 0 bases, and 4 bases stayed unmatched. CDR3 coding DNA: TGTGCCAGCTCATTTACAGGGGGCATGAACACTGAAGCTTTCTTT. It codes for CASSFTGGMNTEAFF.

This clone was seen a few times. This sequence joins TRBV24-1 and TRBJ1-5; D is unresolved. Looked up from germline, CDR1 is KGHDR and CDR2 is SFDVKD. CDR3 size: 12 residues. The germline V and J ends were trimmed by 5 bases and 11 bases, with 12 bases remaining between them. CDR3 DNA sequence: TGTGCCACCAGTGCCCGTTTCGGGGCCCAGCATTTT. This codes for CATSARFGAQHF.

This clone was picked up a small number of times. The CDR3 DNA reads as TGCGCCAGCAGAGCGGGGGTGGCGGAAGAGACCCAGTACTTC. Encoded protein: CASRAGVAEETQYF. The J gene is TRBJ2-5, the V gene TRBV5-1; 8 bases match TRBD2. The V gene's germline CDR1 is SGHRS and CDR2 YFSETQ. The CDR3 has 14 residues. With 5 bases clipped from V and 3 bases from J, the junction kept 6 bases outside the gene matches.

The CDR3 here is CASSVAGAAGELFF. CDR3 DNA: TGTGCCAGCAGCGTAGCGGGAGCCGCCGGGGAGCTGTTTTTT. The chain is built from TRBV9 and TRBJ2-2, with TRBD2 as a possible D gene (6 bases). This CDR3 is built from 14 residues. Trimming pared 0 bases from V and 6 bases from J, leaving 9 bases between. Per the germline V gene, CDR1 is SGDLS and CDR2 is YYNGEE.

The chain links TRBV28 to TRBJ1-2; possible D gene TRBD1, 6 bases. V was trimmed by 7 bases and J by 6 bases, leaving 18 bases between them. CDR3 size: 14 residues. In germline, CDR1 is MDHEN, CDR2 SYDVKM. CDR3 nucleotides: TGTGCCAGCACCCTATGGGGAGAGGGGGATGGCTACACCTTC. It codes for CASTLWGEGDGYTF.

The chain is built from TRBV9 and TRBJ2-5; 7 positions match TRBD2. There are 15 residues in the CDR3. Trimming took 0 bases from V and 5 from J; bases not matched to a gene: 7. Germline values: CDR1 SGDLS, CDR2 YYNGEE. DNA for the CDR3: TGTGCCAGCAGCGTAGGTCTAGCGGTGGGGGAGACCCAGTACTTC. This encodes CASSVGLAVGETQYF.

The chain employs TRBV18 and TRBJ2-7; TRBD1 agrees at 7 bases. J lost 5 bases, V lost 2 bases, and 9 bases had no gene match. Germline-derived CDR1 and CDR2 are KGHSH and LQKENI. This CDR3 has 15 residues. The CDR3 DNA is TGTGCCAGCTCACCATACGGGACAGTCAGCGACGAGCAGTACTTC. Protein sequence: CASSPYGTVSDEQYF.

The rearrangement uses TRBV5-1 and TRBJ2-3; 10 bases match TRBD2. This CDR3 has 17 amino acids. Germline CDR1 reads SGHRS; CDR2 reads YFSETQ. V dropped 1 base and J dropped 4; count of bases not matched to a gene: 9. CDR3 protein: CASSLFAASGSSDTQYF. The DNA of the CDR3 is TGCGCCAGCAGCTTGTTCGCGGCTAGCGGGAGTTCAGATACGCAGTATTTT.